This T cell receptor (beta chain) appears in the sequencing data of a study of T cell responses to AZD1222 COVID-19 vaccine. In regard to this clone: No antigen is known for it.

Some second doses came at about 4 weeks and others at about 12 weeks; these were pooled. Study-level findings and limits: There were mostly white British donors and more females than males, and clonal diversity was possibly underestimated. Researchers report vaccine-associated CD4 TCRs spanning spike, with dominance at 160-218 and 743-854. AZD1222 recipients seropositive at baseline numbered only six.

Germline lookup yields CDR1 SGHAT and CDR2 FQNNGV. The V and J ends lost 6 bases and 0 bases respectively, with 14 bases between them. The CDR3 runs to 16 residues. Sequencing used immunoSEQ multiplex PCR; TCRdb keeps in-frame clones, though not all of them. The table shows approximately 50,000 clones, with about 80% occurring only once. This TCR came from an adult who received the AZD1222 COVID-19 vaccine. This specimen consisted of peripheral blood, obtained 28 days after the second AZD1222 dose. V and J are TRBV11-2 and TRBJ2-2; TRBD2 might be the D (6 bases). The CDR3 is CASRLSGGSNTGELFF. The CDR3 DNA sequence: TGTGCCAGCAGGCTAAGTGGGGGGTCGAACACCGGGGAGCTGTTTTTT.